This entry lists 17 T cell receptor beta chains sequenced from one sample in a study of OX40 agonist ivuxolimab in advanced cancers. Sequencing was performed with immunoSEQ multiplex PCR; in TCRdb, only in-frame clones are kept and a portion is missing. The sample contains about 90,000 clones, approximately 91% of which appear only once. The sequencing used CD4+ or CD8+ T cells sorted from blood, collected in a trial of the OX40 agonist ivuxolimab. These receptors were obtained from an adult with an advanced solid tumor such as melanoma, head and neck, liver or kidney cancer.

The J gene is TRBJ2-7, the V gene TRBV10-3, with 7 bases identical to TRBD2. The J segment lost 4 bases and the V segment lost 4 bases, leaving 7 bases of the junction unmatched. This CDR3 comprises 14 residues. Germline CDR1 is ENHRY and CDR2 is SYGVKD. The CDR3 spells CAISGRRGTYEQYF. CDR3 nucleotides: TGTGCCATCAGTGGCCGGCGGGGGACGTACGAGCAGTACTTC.

Written as DNA, the CDR3 is TGTGCCAGCAGCCAGTGGAGGGGGGGCAATGAGCAGTTCTTC. Translated: CASSQWRGGNEQFF. The rearrangement uses TRBV7-2 and TRBJ2-1; possible D gene TRBD2, 7 bases. Trimming removed 5 bases from V and 6 bases from J, with 14 bases in between. The CDR3 length is 14 residues. From germline, CDR1 is SGHTA and CDR2 FQGNSA. Full variable domain (missing parts from reference TRBV7-2 and TRBJ2-1): GAGVSQSPSNKVTEKGKDVELRCDPISGHTALYWYRQSLGQGLEFLIYFQGNSAPDKSGLPSDRFSAERTGGSVSTLTIQRTQQEDSAVYLCASSQWRGGNEQFFGPGTRLTVL.

The J gene is TRBJ1-4, the V gene TRBV5-1, with D possibly TRBD1 on 5 matching bases. V lost 4 bases, J lost 1 base, and 11 bases lay in between. Germline V lookup: CDR1 SGHRS, CDR2 YFSETQ. This CDR3 contains 15 residues. The CDR3 sequence: CASSDQGGTNEKLFF. CDR3 DNA: TGCGCCAGCAGCGATCAGGGAGGAACTAATGAAAAACTGTTTTTT.

This clone came up once. The rearrangement joins TRBV13 to TRBJ2-4; 8 bases fit TRBD2. The germline gives CDR1 PRHDT, CDR2 FYEKMQ (reference sequence). V was pared by 5 bases and J by 7 bases, with 13 bases of the junction left unmatched. The CDR3 has 16 residues. The CDR3, as DNA: TGTGCCAGCAGCATATTCCTTAGCGGGAAGGCGAACATTCAGTACTTC. It yields the protein CASSIFLSGKANIQYF.

The chain uses TRBV28 and TRBJ2-7; 10 positions agree with TRBD2. The CDR3 length is 14 residues. CDR1 and CDR2 from the germline V gene are MDHEN and SYDVKM. Trimming removed 7 bases from V and 1 base from J; junction bases left unmatched: 4. The chain's CDR3 is CASIRSGRSYEQYF. In DNA form, the CDR3 reads TGTGCCAGCATTCGTAGCGGGAGGTCCTACGAGCAGTACTTC.

The chain joins TRBV27 to TRBJ2-7, with TRBD1 matching 7 bases. CDR1 and CDR2 (germline): MNHEY, SMNVEV (reference sequence). Germline trimming cut 9 bases from V and 0 bases from J; bases unmatched to any gene: 5. CDR3 length equals 13 residues. CDR3 in DNA: TGTGCCAGTTGGGACAGTGGCTCCTACGAGCAGTACTTC. It yields the protein CASWDSGSYEQYF.

The gene calls are TRBV7-9 and TRBJ2-3; D is uncertain. Germline CDR1 reads SEHNR; CDR2 reads FQNEAQ (reference sequence). The CDR3 has 13 residues. Trimming took 1 base from V and 5 from J, leaving 7 bases between them. The CDR3 loop reads CASSLDGRDTQYF. CDR3 in DNA: TGTGCCAGCAGCTTAGATGGGCGAGATACGCAGTATTTT.

V gene TRBV6-4 combines with J gene TRBJ1-1; a weak D match, TRBD1 (5 bases). This CDR3 has 14 amino acids. V lost 8 bases to trimming and J lost 2 bases, with 15 bases between them. CDR1 MRHNA and CDR2 SNTAGT come from the germline V gene. CDR3 DNA sequence: TGTGCCAGCTTGGGCTTGGGGGGAAACACTGAAGCTTTCTTT. This sequence encodes CASLGLGGNTEAFF.

The rearrangement links TRBV11-3 to TRBJ2-1, with D perhaps matching TRBD1 or TRBD2 (6 bases each). The V end was cut by 5 bases, the J end by 4 bases, with 18 bases between. From germline, CDR1 is SGHNT and CDR2 YENEEA. The CDR3 loop spans 16 amino acids. CDR3 coding DNA: TGTGCCAGCAGCCCGCAGGGCCAGGGGACTTACAATGAGCAGTTCTTC. Translating it yields CASSPQGQGTYNEQFF.

The chain couples TRBV19 to TRBJ1-1; 7 bases fit TRBD1. Germline V gene lookup returns CDR1 LNHDA and CDR2 SQIVND (reference sequence). The CDR3 covers 13 residues. The V segment lost 7 bases and the J segment 5 bases; nucleotides outside the gene matches: 7. The CDR3 nucleotides read TGTGCCAGTATTCGCCCAGGGGGGACTGAAGCTTTCTTT. It yields the protein CASIRPGGTEAFF.

The chain links TRBV29-1 to TRBJ2-7; a possible D gene is TRBD1 (6 bases). This CDR3 has 14 amino acids. Trimming left V 6 bases short and J 4 bases short, with 19 bases between. Germline CDR1 SQVTM, CDR2 ANQGSEA. CDR3 in amino acids: CSVLLVAGDYEQYF. CDR3 DNA sequence: TGCAGCGTCCTACTGGTGGCAGGGGATTACGAGCAGTACTTC.

In this sample, this clone turned up once. This chain uses TRBV5-1 with TRBJ2-3, with TRBD2 as a possible D gene (6 bases). The germline gives CDR1 SGHRS, CDR2 YFSETQ. This CDR3 region has 12 residues. The V gene lost 2 bases and the J gene lost 5 bases, with 6 bases spanning the gap. In DNA form, the CDR3 reads TGCGCCAGCAGCTTCGGGGGAGATACGCAGTATTTT. This translates into CASSFGGDTQYF.

The CDR3, as DNA: TGTGCCAGCAGCGGCCCCCCCGGACTAGCGAAAGGCAATGAGCAGTTCTTC. Its translation is CASSGPPGLAKGNEQFF. This rearrangement joins TRBV11-1 to TRBJ2-1, with 9 bases aligning to TRBD2. The germline V gene has CDR1 SGHAT and CDR2 FQDESV (reference sequence). V gave up 5 bases and J gave up 6 bases; unmatched junction bases: 14. The CDR3 is made up of 17 amino acids.

The rearrangement links TRBV6-6 to TRBJ2-1, with TRBD2 matching over 8 bases. Germline V lookup: CDR1 MNHNY, CDR2 SVGAGI (reference sequence). CDR3 length equals 16 residues. J was trimmed by 12 bases and V by 6 bases; bases with no gene match: 19. The DNA of the CDR3 is TGTGCCAGCAGAGCCACTAGCGGACTCGGCCTCAGCGGGCAGTTCTTC. It specifies CASRATSGLGLSGQFF.

The chain links TRBV5-1 to TRBJ2-1; D call uncertain. V gave up 0 bases and J gave up 0 bases, with 10 bases separating them. Germline V CDR1 and CDR2: SGHRS, YFSETQ. CDR3 length: 16 residues. This CDR3 reads CASSLAGRSSYNEQFF. The CDR3 DNA reads TGCGCCAGCAGCTTGGCCGGGCGGAGCTCCTACAATGAGCAGTTCTTC.

The gene calls are TRBV19 and TRBJ1-1; a weak D match, TRBD1 (5 bases). Germline assignment: CDR1 LNHDA and CDR2 SQIVND (reference sequence). The CDR3 is made up of 15 amino acids. Trimming cost V 3 bases and J 6 bases, with 17 bases left between them. The CDR3 nucleotides are TGTGCCAGTAGTATTTCCGGGGCCCTTCAGGCTGAAGCTTTCTTT. This gives the protein CASSISGALQAEAFF.

V gene TRBV19 combines with J gene TRBJ2-2, with D possibly TRBD1 on 6 matching bases. The V and J ends lost 7 bases and 5 bases respectively, with 11 bases between them. Looked up from germline, CDR1 is LNHDA and CDR2 is SQIVND (reference sequence). This CDR3 spans 13 amino acids. The CDR3 protein is CASKNRATGELFF. Written as DNA, the CDR3 is TGTGCCAGTAAAAACAGGGCGACCGGGGAGCTGTTTTTT. Together with reference TRBV19 and TRBJ2-2, the CDR3 gives the full variable domain: DGGITQSPKYLFRKEGQNVTLSCEQNLNHDAMYWYRQDPGQGLRLIYYSQIVNDFQKGDIAEGYSVSREKKESFPLTVTSAQKNPTAFYLCASKNRATGELFFGEGSRLTVL.